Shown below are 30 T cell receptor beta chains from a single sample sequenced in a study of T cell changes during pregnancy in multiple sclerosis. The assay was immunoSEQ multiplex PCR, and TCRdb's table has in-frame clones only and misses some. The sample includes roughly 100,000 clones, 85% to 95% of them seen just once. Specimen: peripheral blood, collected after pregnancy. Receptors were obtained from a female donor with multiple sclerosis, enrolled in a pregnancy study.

CDR3 sequence reads: CASRTGGYEQYF. The CDR3, as DNA: TGTGCCAGCAGGACAGGGGGCTACGAGCAGTACTTC. The chain links TRBV2 to TRBJ2-7, with 9 bases lining up with TRBD1. Germline assignment: CDR1 SNHLY and CDR2 FYNNEI. Losses at the gene ends were 6 bases for V and 3 bases for J; bases not matched to a gene: 0. This CDR3 contains 12 residues.

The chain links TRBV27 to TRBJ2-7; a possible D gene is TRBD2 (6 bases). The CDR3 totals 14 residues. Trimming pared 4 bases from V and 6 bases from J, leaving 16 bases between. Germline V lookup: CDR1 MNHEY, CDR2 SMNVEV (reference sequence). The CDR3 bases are TGTGCCAGCAGTTCTGCGGGGAAGAGGGGCGAGCAGTACTTC. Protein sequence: CASSSAGKRGEQYF.

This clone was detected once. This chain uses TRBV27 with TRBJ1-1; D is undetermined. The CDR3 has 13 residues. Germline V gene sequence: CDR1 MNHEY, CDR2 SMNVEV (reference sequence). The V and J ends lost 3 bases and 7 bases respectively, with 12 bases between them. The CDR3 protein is CASSFPPGGEAFF. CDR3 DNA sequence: TGTGCCAGCAGTTTCCCTCCGGGAGGTGAAGCTTTCTTT.

The CDR3 nucleotides are TGTGCCTGGAGTAATCCTCAAGAGACCCAGTACTTC. It translates to CAWSNPQETQYF. The chain combines TRBV30 with TRBJ2-5, with D unclear. The germline V gene has CDR1 GTSNPN and CDR2 SVGIG (reference sequence). The CDR3 covers 12 residues. Trimming cost V 2 bases and J 2 bases, with 6 bases left between them. Using reference TRBV30 and TRBJ2-5 for the parts outside the CDR3, the full variable domain is SQTIHQWPATLVQPVGSPLSLECTVEGTSNPNLYWYRQAAGRGLQLLFYSVGIGQISSEVPQNLSASRPQDRQFILSSKKLLLSDSGFYLCAWSNPQETQYFGPGTRLLVL.

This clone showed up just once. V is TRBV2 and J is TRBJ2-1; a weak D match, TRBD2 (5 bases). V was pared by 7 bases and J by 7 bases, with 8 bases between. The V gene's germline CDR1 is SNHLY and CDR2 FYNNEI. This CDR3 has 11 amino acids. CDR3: CASIRGNEQFF. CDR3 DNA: TGTGCCAGCATAAGAGGGAATGAGCAGTTCTTC.

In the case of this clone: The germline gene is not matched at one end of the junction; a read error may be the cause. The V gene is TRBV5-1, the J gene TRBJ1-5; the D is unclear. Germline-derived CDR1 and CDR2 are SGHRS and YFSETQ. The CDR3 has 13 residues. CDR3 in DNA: TGCGTCAGCAGCTTGTCGGGCAATCAGCCCCAGCATTTT. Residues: CVSSLSGNQPQHF.

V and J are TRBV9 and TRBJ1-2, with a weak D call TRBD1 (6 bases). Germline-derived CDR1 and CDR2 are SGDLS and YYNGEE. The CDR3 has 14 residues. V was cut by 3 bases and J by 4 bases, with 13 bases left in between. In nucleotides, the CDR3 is TGTGCCAGCAGCGGGAACAGGGCTCCCTATGGCTACACCTTC. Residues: CASSGNRAPYGYTF.

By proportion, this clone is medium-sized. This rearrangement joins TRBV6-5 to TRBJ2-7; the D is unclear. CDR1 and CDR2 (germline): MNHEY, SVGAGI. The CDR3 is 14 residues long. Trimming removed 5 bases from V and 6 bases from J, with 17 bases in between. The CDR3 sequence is CASSTSRWSLEQYF. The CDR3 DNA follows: TGTGCCAGCAGTACCTCTAGGTGGAGTCTCGAGCAGTACTTC.

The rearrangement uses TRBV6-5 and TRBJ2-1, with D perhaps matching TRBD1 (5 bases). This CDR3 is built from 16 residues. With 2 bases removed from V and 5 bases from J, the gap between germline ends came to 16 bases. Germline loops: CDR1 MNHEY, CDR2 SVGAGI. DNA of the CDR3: TGTGCCAGCAGTTACGGCAGGGTTAATTCCCACAATGAGCAGTTCTTC. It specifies CASSYGRVNSHNEQFF.

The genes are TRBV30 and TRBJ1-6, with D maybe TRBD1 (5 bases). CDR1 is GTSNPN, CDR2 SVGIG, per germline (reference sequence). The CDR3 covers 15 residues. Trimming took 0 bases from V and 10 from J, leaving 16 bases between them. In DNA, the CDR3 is TGTGCCTGGAGTGTACGGGGTGGGGGGGAATCACCCCTCCACTTT. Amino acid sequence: CAWSVRGGGESPLHF. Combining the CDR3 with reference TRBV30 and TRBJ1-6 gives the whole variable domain SQTIHQWPATLVQPVGSPLSLECTVEGTSNPNLYWYRQAAGRGLQLLFYSVGIGQISSEVPQNLSASRPQDRQFILSSKKLLLSDSGFYLCAWSVRGGGESPLHFGNGTRLTVT.

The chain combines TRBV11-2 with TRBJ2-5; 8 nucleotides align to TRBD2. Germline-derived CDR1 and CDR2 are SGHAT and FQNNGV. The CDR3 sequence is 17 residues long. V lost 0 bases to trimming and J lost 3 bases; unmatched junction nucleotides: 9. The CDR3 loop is CASSLDLPGGPKETQYF. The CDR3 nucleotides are TGTGCCAGCAGCTTAGATCTGCCGGGGGGGCCGAAAGAGACCCAGTACTTC.

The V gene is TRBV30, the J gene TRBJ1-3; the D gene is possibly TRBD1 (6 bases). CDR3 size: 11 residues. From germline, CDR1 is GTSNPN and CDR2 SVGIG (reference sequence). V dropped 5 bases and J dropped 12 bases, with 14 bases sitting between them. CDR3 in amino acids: CAWRRGGDIYF. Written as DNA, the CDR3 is TGTGCCTGGCGCCGAGGGGGGGACATATATTTT.

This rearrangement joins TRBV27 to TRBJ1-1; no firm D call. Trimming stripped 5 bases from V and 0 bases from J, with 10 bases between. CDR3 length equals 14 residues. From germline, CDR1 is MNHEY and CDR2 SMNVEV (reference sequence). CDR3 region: CASSPLNMNTEAFF. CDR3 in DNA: TGTGCCAGCAGTCCATTGAACATGAACACTGAAGCTTTCTTT.

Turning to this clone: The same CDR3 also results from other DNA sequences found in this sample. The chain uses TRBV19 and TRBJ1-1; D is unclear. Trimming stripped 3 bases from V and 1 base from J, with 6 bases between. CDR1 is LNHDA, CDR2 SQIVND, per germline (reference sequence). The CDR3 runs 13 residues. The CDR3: CASSISRNTEAFF. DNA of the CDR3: TGTGCCAGTAGTATTTCCAGGAACACTGAAGCTTTCTTT.

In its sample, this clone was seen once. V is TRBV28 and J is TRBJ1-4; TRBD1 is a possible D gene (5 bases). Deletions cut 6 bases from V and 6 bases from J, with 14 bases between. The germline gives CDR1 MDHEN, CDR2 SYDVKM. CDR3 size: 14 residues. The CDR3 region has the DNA TGTGCCAGCAGGTCTACCGGGGGGGATGAAAAACTGTTTTTT. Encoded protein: CASRSTGGDEKLFF.

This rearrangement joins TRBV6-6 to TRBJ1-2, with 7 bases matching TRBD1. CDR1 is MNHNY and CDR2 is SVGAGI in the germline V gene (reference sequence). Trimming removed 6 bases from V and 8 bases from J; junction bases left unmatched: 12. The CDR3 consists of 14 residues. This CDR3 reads CASSSARQGGGYTF. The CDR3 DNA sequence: TGTGCCAGCAGCAGCGCCCGACAGGGAGGCGGCTACACCTTC.

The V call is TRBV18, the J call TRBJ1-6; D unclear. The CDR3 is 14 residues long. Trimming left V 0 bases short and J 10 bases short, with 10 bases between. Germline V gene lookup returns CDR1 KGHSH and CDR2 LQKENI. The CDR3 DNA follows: TGTGCCAGCTCACCACCCGGGGTACGGTCACCCCTCCACTTT. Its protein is CASSPPGVRSPLHF.

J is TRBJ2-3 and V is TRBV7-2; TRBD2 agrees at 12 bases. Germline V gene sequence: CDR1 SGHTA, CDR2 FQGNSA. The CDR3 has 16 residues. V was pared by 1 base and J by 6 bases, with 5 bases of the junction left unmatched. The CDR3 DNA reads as TGTGCCAGCAGCTTAGGAGGGACTAGCGGGTGGGATACGCAGTATTTT. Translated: CASSLGGTSGWDTQYF.

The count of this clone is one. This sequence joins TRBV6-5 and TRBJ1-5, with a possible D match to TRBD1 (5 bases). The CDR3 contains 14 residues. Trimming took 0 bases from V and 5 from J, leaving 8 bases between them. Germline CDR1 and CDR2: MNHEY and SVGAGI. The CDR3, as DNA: TGTGCCAGCAGTTACTCAAAGGGGTATCAGCCCCAGCATTTT. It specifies CASSYSKGYQPQHF.

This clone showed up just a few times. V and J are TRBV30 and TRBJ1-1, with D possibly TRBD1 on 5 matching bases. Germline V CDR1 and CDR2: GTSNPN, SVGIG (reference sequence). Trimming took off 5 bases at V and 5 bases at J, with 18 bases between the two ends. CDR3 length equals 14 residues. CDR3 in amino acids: CAWLKTGGWTEAFF. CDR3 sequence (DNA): TGTGCCTGGCTTAAGACGGGGGGGTGGACTGAAGCTTTCTTT.

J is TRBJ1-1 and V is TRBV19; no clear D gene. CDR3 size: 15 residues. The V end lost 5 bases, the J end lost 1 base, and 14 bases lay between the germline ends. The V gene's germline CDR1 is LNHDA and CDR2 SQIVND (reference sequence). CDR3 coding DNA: TGTGCCAGTAGTTCCCTCGGGGTAAAGAACACTGAAGCTTTCTTT. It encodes CASSSLGVKNTEAFF.

Here the CDR3 reads CASSAGQVLGNEQFF. CDR3 in DNA: TGTGCCAGCAGTGCGGGACAGGTATTGGGAAATGAGCAGTTCTTC. The rearrangement uses TRBV2 and TRBJ2-1, with 8 bases matching TRBD1. CDR3 length: 15 residues. Germline assignment: CDR1 SNHLY and CDR2 FYNNEI. With V trimmed by 4 bases and J by 7 bases, 9 bases remained unmatched.

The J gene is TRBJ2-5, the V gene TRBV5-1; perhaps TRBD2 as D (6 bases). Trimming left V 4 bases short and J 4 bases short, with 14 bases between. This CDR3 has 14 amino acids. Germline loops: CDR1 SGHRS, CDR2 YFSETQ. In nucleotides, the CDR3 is TGCGCCAGCAGCCCCCCGGCGGGGCGAGAGACCCAGTACTTC. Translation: CASSPPAGRETQYF.

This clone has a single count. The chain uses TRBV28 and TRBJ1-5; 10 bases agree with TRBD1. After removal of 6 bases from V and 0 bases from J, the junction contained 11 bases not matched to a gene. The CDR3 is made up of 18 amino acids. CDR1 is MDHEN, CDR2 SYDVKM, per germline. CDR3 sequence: CASSKGQGGAHSNQPQHF. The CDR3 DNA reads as TGTGCCAGCAGCAAAGGACAGGGGGGGGCACATAGCAATCAGCCCCAGCATTTT.

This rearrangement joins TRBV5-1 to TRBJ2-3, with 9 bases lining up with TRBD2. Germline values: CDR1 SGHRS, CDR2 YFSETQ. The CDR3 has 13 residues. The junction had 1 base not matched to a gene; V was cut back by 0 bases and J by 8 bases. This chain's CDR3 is CASSLDSGGTQYF. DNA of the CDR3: TGCGCCAGCAGCTTGGATAGCGGGGGTACGCAGTATTTT.

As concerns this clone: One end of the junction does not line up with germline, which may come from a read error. DNA for the CDR3: TGTGCCAGCTCACCAGGAGGGGAGGAAGCGATCTTC. Translated, it gives CASSPGGEEAIF. The gene calls are TRBV18 and TRBJ2-1, with D possibly TRBD2 on 6 matching bases. The CDR3 sequence is 12 residues long. CDR1 and CDR2 (germline): KGHSH, LQKENI. Supplemented by reference TRBV18 and TRBJ2-1, the full variable domain reads NAGVMQNPRHLVRRRGQEARLRCSPMKGHSHVYWYRQLPEEGLKFMVYLQKENIIDESGMPKERFSAEFPKEGPSILRIQQVVRGDSAAYFCASSPGGEEAIFGPGTRLTVL.

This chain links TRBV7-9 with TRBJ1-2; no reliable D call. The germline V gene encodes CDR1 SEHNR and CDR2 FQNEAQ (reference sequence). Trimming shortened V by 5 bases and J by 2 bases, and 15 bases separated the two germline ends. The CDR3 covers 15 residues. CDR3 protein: CASSLWQQRNYGYTF. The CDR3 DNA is TGTGCCAGCAGCCTGTGGCAGCAGAGGAACTATGGCTACACCTTC.

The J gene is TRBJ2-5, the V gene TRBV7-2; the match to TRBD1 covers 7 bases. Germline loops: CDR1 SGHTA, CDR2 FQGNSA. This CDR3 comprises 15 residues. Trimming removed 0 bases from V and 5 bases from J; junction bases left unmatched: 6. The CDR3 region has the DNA TGTGCCAGCAGCTTAGCGCGGCAGGGGGAGGAGACCCAGTACTTC. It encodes CASSLARQGEETQYF. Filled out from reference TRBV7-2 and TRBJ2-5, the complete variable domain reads GAGVSQSPSNKVTEKGKDVELRCDPISGHTALYWYRQSLGQGLEFLIYFQGNSAPDKSGLPSDRFSAERTGGSVSTLTIQRTQQEDSAVYLCASSLARQGEETQYFGPGTRLLVL.

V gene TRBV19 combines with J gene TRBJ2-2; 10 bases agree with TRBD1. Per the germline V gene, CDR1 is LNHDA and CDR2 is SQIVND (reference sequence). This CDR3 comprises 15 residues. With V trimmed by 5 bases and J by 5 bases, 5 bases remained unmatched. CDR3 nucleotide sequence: TGTGCCAGTAGTCTTCGGACAGGGGGGACCGGGGAGCTGTTTTTT. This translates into CASSLRTGGTGELFF.

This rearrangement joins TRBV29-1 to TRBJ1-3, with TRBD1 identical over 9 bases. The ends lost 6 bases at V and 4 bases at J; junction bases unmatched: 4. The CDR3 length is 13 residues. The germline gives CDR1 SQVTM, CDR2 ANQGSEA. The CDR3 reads CSVKTGGGNTIYF. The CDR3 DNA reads TGCAGCGTAAAGACAGGGGGGGGAAACACCATATATTTT.